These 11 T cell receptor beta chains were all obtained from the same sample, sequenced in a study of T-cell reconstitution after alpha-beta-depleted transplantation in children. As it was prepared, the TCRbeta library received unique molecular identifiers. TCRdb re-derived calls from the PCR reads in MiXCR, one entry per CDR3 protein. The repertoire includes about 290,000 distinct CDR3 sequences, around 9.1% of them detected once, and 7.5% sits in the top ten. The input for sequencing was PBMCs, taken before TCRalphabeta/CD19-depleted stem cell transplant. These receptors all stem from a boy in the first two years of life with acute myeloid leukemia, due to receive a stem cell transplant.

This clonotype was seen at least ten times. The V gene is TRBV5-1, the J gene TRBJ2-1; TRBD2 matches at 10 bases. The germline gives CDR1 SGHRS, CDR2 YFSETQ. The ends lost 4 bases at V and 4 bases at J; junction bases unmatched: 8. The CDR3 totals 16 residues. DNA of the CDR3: TGCGCCAGCAGCCGCCCGGCAGCGGGGGGGTACAATGAGCAGTTCTTC. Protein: CASSRPAAGGYNEQFF.

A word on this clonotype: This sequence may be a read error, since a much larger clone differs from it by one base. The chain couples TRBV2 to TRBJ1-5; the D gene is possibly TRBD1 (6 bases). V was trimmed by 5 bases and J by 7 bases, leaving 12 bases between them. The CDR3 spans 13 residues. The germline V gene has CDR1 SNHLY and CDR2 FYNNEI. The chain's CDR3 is CASSRQEGQPQHF. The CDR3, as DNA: TGTGCCAGCAGTCGACAGGAGGGCCAGCCCCAGCATTTT. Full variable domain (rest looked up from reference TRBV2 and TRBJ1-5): EPEVTQTPSHQVTQMGQEVILRCVPISNHLYFYWYRQILGQKVEFLVSFYNNEISEKSEIFDDQFSVERPDGSNFTLKIRSTKLEDSAMYFCASSRQEGQPQHFGDGTRLSIL.

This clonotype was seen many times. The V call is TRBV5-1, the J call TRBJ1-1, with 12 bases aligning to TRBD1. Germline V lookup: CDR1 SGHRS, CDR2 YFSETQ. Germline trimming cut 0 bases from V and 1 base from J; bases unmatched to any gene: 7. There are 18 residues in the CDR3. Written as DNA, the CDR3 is TGCGCCAGCAGCTTGGTTTCCGGGACAGGGGGCCCGAACACTGAAGCTTTCTTT. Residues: CASSLVSGTGGPNTEAFF. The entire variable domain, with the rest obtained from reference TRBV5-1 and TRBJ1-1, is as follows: KAGVTQTPRYLIKTRGQQVTLSCSPISGHRSVSWYQQTPGQGLQFLFEYFSETQRNKGNFPGRFSGRQFSNSRSEMNVSTLELGDSALYLCASSLVSGTGGPNTEAFFGQGTRLTVV.

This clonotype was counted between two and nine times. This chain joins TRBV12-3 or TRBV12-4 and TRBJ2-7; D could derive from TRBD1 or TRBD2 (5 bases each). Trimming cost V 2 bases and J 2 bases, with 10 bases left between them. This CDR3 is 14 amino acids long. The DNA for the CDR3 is TGTGCCAGCAGTTTAAGTGAGGGGCCCTACGAGCAGTACTTC. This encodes CASSLSEGPYEQYF.

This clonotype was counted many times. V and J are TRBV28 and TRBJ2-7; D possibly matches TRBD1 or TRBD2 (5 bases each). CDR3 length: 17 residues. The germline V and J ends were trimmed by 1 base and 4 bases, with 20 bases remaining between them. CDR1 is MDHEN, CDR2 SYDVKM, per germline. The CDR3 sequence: CASSLSMGPTLLYEQYF. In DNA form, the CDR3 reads TGTGCCAGCAGTTTATCGATGGGACCGACCCTCCTTTACGAGCAGTACTTC.

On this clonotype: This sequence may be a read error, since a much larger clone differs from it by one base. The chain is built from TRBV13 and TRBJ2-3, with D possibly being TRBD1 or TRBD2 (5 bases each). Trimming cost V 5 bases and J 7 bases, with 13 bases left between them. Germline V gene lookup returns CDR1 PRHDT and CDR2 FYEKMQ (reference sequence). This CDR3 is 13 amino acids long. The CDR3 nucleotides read TGTGCCAGCAGCCCCCCGGGGCCACATACGCAGTATTTT. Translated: CASSPPGPHTQYF. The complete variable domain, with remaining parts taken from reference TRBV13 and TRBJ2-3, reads AAGVIQSPRHLIKEKRETATLKCYPIPRHDTVYWYQQGPGQDPQFLISFYEKMQSDKGSIPDRFSAQQFSDYHSELNMSSLELGDSALYFCASSPPGPHTQYFGPGTRLTVL.

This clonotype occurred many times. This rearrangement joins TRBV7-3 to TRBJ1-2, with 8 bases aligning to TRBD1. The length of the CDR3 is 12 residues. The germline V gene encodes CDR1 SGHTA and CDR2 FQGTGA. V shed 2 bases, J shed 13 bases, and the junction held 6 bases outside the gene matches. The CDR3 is CASSLLDRVITF. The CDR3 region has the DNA TGTGCCAGCAGCTTACTGGACAGGGTAATCACCTTC.

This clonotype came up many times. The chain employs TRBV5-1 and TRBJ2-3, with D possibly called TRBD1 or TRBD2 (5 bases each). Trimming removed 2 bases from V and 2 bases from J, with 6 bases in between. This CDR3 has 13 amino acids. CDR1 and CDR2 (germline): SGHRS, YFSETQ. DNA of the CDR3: TGCGCCAGCAGCTTTGGGACCACAGATACGCAGTATTTT. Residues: CASSFGTTDTQYF.

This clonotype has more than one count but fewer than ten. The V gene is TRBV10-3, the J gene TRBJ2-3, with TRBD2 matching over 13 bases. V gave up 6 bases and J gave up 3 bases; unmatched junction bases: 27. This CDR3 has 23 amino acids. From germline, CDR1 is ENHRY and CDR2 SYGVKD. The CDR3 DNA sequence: TGTGCCATCAGCCTTCCGACTAGCGGGGGGCCAGCCGAAAAAGGGCGGTATACAGATACGCAGTATTTT. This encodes CAISLPTSGGPAEKGRYTDTQYF.

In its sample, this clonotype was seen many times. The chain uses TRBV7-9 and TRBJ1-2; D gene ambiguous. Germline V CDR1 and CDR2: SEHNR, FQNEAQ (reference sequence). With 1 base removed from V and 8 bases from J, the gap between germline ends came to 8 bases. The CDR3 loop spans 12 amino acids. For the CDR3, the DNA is TGTGCCAGCAGCTTAGGGGAGGGCGGCTACACCTTC. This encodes CASSLGEGGYTF.

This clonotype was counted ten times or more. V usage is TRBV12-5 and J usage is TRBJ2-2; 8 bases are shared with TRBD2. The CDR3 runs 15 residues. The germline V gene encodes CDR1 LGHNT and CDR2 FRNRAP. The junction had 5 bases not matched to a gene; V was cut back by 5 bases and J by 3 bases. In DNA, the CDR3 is TGTGCTAGTGGTCTGGCGGGAGGCCACACCGGGGAGCTGTTTTTT. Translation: CASGLAGGHTGELFF.